One and the same sample provided the 5 T cell receptor beta chains below, sequenced in a study of blood T cell repertoires in COVID-19. The method was immunoSEQ multiplex PCR; TCRdb's version includes in-frame clones alone and lacks a portion of them. The data hold some 19,000 clones, with roughly 85% observed a single time. The sample comprised peripheral blood. Receptors were obtained from a man aged 80 or over with acute or convalescent COVID-19.

V gene TRBV5-4 combines with J gene TRBJ2-5, with 8 bases lining up with TRBD2. Germline values: CDR1 SGHNT, CDR2 YYREEE (reference sequence). The length of the CDR3 is 15 residues. V trimming: 3 bases; J trimming: 4 bases; junction bases outside the gene matches: 8. The CDR3 bases are TGTGCCAGCAGCTACGATCCGGGACTAGGAGAGACCCAGTACTTC. Its translation: CASSYDPGLGETQYF.

V gene TRBV7-8 combines with J gene TRBJ1-1; no clear D. The germline V gene has CDR1 SGHVS and CDR2 FQNEAQ. Trimming shortened V by 0 bases and J by 2 bases, and 10 bases separated the two germline ends. The CDR3 contains 15 residues. The CDR3 nucleotides are TGTGCCAGCAGCTTAGCCCCAGCGCCCAACACTGAAGCTTTCTTT. This codes for CASSLAPAPNTEAFF.

The chain combines TRBV30 with TRBJ1-1; TRBD1 aligns across 10 bases. CDR3 length equals 13 residues. CDR1 GTSNPN and CDR2 SVGIG come from the germline V gene (reference sequence). The ends lost 4 bases at V and 12 bases at J; junction bases unmatched: 11. CDR3 region: CAWNALGDRGTFF. The DNA for the CDR3 is TGTGCCTGGAACGCCCTCGGGGACAGGGGAACTTTCTTT.

The rearrangement joins TRBV11-2 to TRBJ1-2; 7 nucleotides match TRBD1. V gave up 6 bases and J gave up 8 bases; unmatched junction bases: 9. This CDR3 has 13 amino acids. CDR1 is SGHAT, CDR2 FQNNGV, per germline. The CDR3 region has the DNA TGTGCCAGCAGTCAAGACAGGGTTGGAGGCTACACCTTC. This gives the protein CASSQDRVGGYTF.

The chain carries TRBV19 and TRBJ1-4; tentatively, D is TRBD1 (6 bases). The V end lost 2 bases, the J end lost 3 bases, and 7 bases lay between the germline ends. This CDR3 is 14 amino acids long. The V gene's germline CDR1 is LNHDA and CDR2 SQIVND (reference sequence). CDR3 DNA: TGTGCCAGTAGTATATGGGGGCCTAATGAAAAACTGTTTTTT. It yields the protein CASSIWGPNEKLFF.